This T cell receptor beta chain was observed in a study of cytomegalovirus exposure and HLA in healthy donors. A multiplex PCR was run with 60 Vbeta primers and 13 Jbeta primers. TCRdb's copy holds only in-frame clones and misses some; the assay was immunoSEQ multiplex PCR. The data show approximately 100,000 clones, 75% seen once. There are 16 residues in the CDR3. Germline-derived CDR1 and CDR2 are MNHEY and SMNVEV (reference sequence). Unmatched junction bases numbered 9, after V lost 9 bases and J lost 2 bases. The TCR comes from a woman aged 18 to 35 in good health and CMV-seropositive. Sequences were obtained from PBMCs. The chain uses TRBV27 and TRBJ2-2, with TRBD2 identical over 10 bases. The CDR3 protein is CARPRLAGLNTGELFF. The DNA for the CDR3 is TGTGCCAGACCCAGACTAGCGGGCCTAAACACCGGGGAGCTGTTTTTT.